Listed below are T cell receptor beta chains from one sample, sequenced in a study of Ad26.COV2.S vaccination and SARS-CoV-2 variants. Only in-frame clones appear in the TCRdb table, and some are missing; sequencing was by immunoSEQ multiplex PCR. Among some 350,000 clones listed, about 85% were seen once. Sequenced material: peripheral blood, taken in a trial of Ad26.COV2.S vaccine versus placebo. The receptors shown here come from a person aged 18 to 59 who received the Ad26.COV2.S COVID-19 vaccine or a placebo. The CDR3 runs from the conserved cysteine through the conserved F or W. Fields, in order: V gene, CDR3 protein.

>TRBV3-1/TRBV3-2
CASSQQVGEQFF
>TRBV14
CASSRDTGELFF
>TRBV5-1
CASSPQAGGNTGELFF
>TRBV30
CAWSVLTGGADTQYF
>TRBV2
CATLPDRASGTEAFF
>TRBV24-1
CATSDMGQRHGYTF
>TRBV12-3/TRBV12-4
CASSFGAGNTIYF
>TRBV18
CASSPGTGGDEQYF
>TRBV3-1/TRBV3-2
CASSRQGRGEKLFF
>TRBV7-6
CASSNRLAGVVPDTQYF
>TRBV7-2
CASSPGTGRTNEKLFF
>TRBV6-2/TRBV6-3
CASSLSGLTNTGELFF
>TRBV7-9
CASSPGGAETQYF
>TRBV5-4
CASRPDRGAYNEQFF
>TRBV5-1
CASSFLLAGGSSTDTQYF
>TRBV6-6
CASQGSRNQPQHF
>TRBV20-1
CSGGETTEAFF
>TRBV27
CASSLRGAYEQYF
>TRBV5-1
CASSFGFSGANVLTF
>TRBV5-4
CASSLAQNNEKLFF
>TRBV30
CAWSKGLSNQPQHF
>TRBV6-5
CASSYSHNSGNTIYF
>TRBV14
CASSHLTGTEGYTGELFF
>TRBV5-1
CASSLATDYGYTF
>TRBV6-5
CASRTGSSYNSPLHF
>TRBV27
CASSPIGFWGPYNSPLHF
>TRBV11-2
CASSLDPTETQYF